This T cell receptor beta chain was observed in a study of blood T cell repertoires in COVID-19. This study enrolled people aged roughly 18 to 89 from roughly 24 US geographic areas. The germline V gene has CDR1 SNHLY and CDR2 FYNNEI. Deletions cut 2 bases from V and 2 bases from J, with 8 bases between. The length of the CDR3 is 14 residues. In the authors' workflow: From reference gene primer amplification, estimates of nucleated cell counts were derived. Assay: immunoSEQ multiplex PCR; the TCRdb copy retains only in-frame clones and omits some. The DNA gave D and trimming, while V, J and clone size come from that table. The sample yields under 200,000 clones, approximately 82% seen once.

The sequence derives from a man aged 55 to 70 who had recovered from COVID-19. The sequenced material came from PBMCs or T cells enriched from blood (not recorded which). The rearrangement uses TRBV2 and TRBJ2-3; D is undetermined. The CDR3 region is CASSEWANTDTQYF. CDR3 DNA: TGTGCCAGCAGTGAATGGGCTAACACAGATACGCAGTATTTT.